A single sample is the source of the 29 T cell receptor beta chains below, sequenced in a study of T cell responses to AZD1222 COVID-19 vaccine. TCRdb's copy holds only in-frame clones and misses some; the assay was immunoSEQ multiplex PCR. This sample has 150,000 to 200,000 clones; about 89% occur once, and the top ten carry about 3%. Sequenced here: peripheral blood, sampled on day 0 of MenACWY control vaccination. These receptors were collected from an adult in good health.

The chain recombines TRBV7-2 with TRBJ2-3; D possibly corresponds to TRBD2 (6 bases). With 5 bases removed from V and 6 bases from J, the gap between germline ends came to 9 bases. CDR1 is SGHTA and CDR2 is FQGNSA in the germline V gene. The CDR3 length is 12 residues. The CDR3 region is CASSRGADTQYF. As DNA, the CDR3 is TGTGCCAGCAGCCGCGGGGCGGATACGCAGTATTTT.

V and J are TRBV5-1 and TRBJ2-7, with 8 positions matching TRBD1. Germline trimming cut 1 base from V and 3 bases from J; bases unmatched to any gene: 6. The CDR3 contains 15 residues. Germline V gene data show CDR1 as SGHRS and CDR2 as YFSETQ. CDR3 loop: CASSLRTGLGYEQYF. CDR3 nucleotide sequence: TGCGCCAGCAGCTTGAGGACAGGGTTAGGCTACGAGCAGTACTTC.

The sample holds one count of this clone. The V call is TRBV7-9, the J call TRBJ1-4; possibly TRBD1 for D (5 bases). From germline, CDR1 is SEHNR and CDR2 FQNEAQ (reference sequence). The CDR3 spans 18 residues. The V end lost 5 bases, the J end lost 4 bases, and 23 bases lay between the germline ends. The CDR3, as DNA: TGTGCCAGCAGCAACCGGGCTCCAGGGTCCTGGGGTAATGAAAAACTGTTTTTT. This encodes CASSNRAPGSWGNEKLFF.

This clone was recorded only once. The chain uses TRBV28 and TRBJ1-2; D uncertain. The CDR3 length is 12 residues. V was clipped by 3 bases and J by 1 base, with 3 bases between them. From germline, CDR1 is MDHEN and CDR2 SYDVKM. The CDR3 is CASSFSNYGYTF. CDR3 bases: TGTGCCAGCAGTTTTAGTAACTATGGCTACACCTTC.

This sequence joins TRBV30 and TRBJ2-3; possible D gene TRBD2, 6 bases. Trimming stripped 0 bases from V and 7 bases from J, with 8 bases between. The CDR3 spans 12 residues. Germline assignment: CDR1 GTSNPN and CDR2 SVGIG (reference sequence). CDR3 loop: CAWSVRDYTQYF. The CDR3 DNA is TGTGCCTGGAGTGTACGGGACTATACGCAGTATTTT.

J is TRBJ1-2 and V is TRBV7-9; 7 positions agree with TRBD1. Per germline, CDR1 SEHNR and CDR2 FQNEAQ (reference sequence). The CDR3 contains 15 residues. V was pared by 4 bases and J by 6 bases, with 11 bases of the junction left unmatched. CDR3 coding DNA: TGTGCCAGCAGCTCCTTAAGACGACAGGGTGATGGCTACACCTTC. Residues: CASSSLRRQGDGYTF.

The count of this clone is one. V and J are TRBV12-3 or TRBV12-4 and TRBJ1-2; 10 bases agree with TRBD1. The CDR3 extends over 13 amino acids. J gave up 8 bases and V 5 bases, and 5 bases lay outside the gene matches. CDR3: CASSDRGPYGYTF. CDR3 nucleotide sequence: TGTGCCAGCAGTGACAGGGGGCCCTACGGCTACACCTTC.

This chain uses TRBV3-1 (or the pseudogene TRBV3-2) with TRBJ2-5, with D perhaps TRBD1 (5 bases). The CDR3 contains 13 residues. Germline V lookup: CDR1 LGHDT, CDR2 YNNKEL (reference sequence). Trimming stripped 4 bases from V and 3 bases from J, with 9 bases between. This CDR3 is CASSRGRKETQYF. In nucleotides, the CDR3 is TGTGCCAGCAGCCGGGGCAGGAAAGAGACCCAGTACTTC.

About this clone: Germline is not matched at one junction end, which may reflect a read error. V is TRBV20-1 and J is TRBJ1-2; D possibly corresponds to TRBD1 (5 bases). The germline V gene has CDR1 DFQATT and CDR2 SNEGSKA (reference sequence). This CDR3 is 8 amino acids long. The CDR3 loop is CSAQTENF. CDR3 sequence (DNA): TGCAGTGCTCAGACAGAAAACTTC.

The sample holds one count of this clone. The V and J genes are TRBV5-1 and TRBJ2-1, with TRBD1 as a possible D gene (6 bases). CDR3 length equals 15 residues. From germline, CDR1 is SGHRS and CDR2 YFSETQ. Trimming left V 4 bases short and J 7 bases short, with 18 bases between. In DNA, the CDR3 is TGCGCCAGCAGCCCCCAGGGGCCTCCAGCTAATGAGCAGTTCTTC. Translation gives CASSPQGPPANEQFF.

A note on this clone: The same CDR3 also results from other DNA sequences found in this sample. The gene calls are TRBV19 and TRBJ1-5; weak D call: TRBD1 (5 bases). This CDR3 is built from 13 residues. Germline V gene data show CDR1 as LNHDA and CDR2 as SQIVND (reference sequence). Trimming took 5 bases from V and 0 from J, leaving 5 bases between them. The CDR3 nucleotides are TGTGCCAGTAGTCAGGGTAGCAATCAGCCCCAGCATTTT. The encoded protein is CASSQGSNQPQHF.

V is TRBV6-4 and J is TRBJ2-1; 7 bases are shared with TRBD2. This CDR3 is 16 amino acids long. V gave up 0 bases and J gave up 4 bases; unmatched junction bases: 6. The germline V gene encodes CDR1 MRHNA and CDR2 SNTAGT. DNA for the CDR3: TGTGCCAGCAGTGACTCGGCTAGCGGAGGGTACAATGAGCAGTTCTTC. As protein: CASSDSASGGYNEQFF.

As concerns this clone: A junction boundary mismatches the germline segment, possibly from a read error. This chain connects TRBV5-1 to TRBJ2-7; D unclear. Germline CDR1 is SGHRS and CDR2 is YFSETQ. CDR3 length equals 13 residues. For the CDR3, the DNA is TGCGACAGCAGCTTTTTAGCCCGCTACGAGCAGTACTTC. It encodes CDSSFLARYEQYF.

The genes are TRBV5-1 and TRBJ1-5, with D perhaps TRBD1 (5 bases). The CDR3 consists of 14 residues. V was clipped by 3 bases and J by 6 bases, with 13 bases between them. The V gene's germline CDR1 is SGHRS and CDR2 YFSETQ. The CDR3 region has the DNA TGCGCCAGCAGCTATGCGGGGGGAGGTCAGCCCCAGCATTTT. Protein sequence: CASSYAGGGQPQHF.

Comment on this clone: The same CDR3 is also encoded by other DNA sequences in this sample. V usage is TRBV5-1 and J usage is TRBJ2-7; TRBD1 aligns across 7 bases. CDR1 and CDR2 (germline): SGHRS, YFSETQ. The CDR3 has 15 amino acids. Germline trimming cut 0 bases from V and 2 bases from J; bases unmatched to any gene: 5. The chain's CDR3 is CASSLATGQTYEQYF. In DNA, the CDR3 is TGCGCCAGCAGCTTGGCTACGGGACAGACCTACGAGCAGTACTTC.

Concerning this clone: Relative to the germline gene, one junction end is altered; a read error may explain this. V usage is TRBV19 and J usage is TRBJ2-3; the match to TRBD2 covers 8 bases. The CDR3 length is 16 residues. Germline CDR1 and CDR2: LNHDA and SQIVND (reference sequence). The DNA of the CDR3 is TGTGCCAGCAGTAGCCTCCAGCGGGGGAGCACAGATACGCAGTATTTT. Its translation: CASSSLQRGSTDTQYF.

The chain links TRBV19 to TRBJ2-5; D tentatively fits TRBD1 or TRBD2 (6 bases each). This CDR3 has 14 amino acids. Trimming stripped 4 bases from V and 2 bases from J, with 11 bases between. Germline CDR1 reads LNHDA; CDR2 reads SQIVND (reference sequence). CDR3 protein: CASSRPGAQETQYF. Here the CDR3 DNA reads TGTGCCAGTAGTAGGCCGGGGGCGCAAGAGACCCAGTACTTC.

The CDR3 bases are TGTGCCAGCAGCTCTGGACTAGCGGGGGGATATACGCAGTATTTT. Translation: CASSSGLAGGYTQYF. The V and J genes are TRBV7-9 and TRBJ2-3, with TRBD2 matching over 14 bases. CDR1 is SEHNR, CDR2 FQNEAQ, per germline (reference sequence). With 4 bases clipped from V and 7 bases from J, the junction kept 4 bases outside the gene matches. The CDR3 has 15 amino acids.

This clone was found a few times. Distinct nucleotide sequences in the sample also encode this CDR3. The V call is TRBV27, the J call TRBJ2-7; TRBD1 is a possible D gene (6 bases). Germline V lookup: CDR1 MNHEY, CDR2 SMNVEV (reference sequence). The CDR3 has 12 residues. Trimming removed 0 bases at V and 7 bases at J, with 7 bases between. The CDR3 nucleotides are TGTGCCAGCAGTTTATCAGGGGGTGAGCAGTACTTC. It yields the protein CASSLSGGEQYF.

This clone was found a few times. This chain connects TRBV6-5 to TRBJ1-2, with D tentatively TRBD1 (6 bases). The CDR3 length is 13 residues. Germline V gene data show CDR1 as MNHEY and CDR2 as SVGAGI. V lost 6 bases, J lost 2 bases, and 10 bases lay in between. The CDR3 region is CASRIDRNYGYTF. The DNA of the CDR3 is TGTGCCAGCAGAATCGACAGGAACTATGGCTACACCTTC.

The chain couples TRBV3-1 (or the pseudogene TRBV3-2) to TRBJ1-2; D unresolved. Germline assignment: CDR1 LGHDT and CDR2 YNNKEL (reference sequence). The CDR3 sequence is 14 residues long. V was pared by 4 bases and J by 4 bases, with 13 bases between. The CDR3, as DNA: TGTGCCAGCAGCCCAGGTGGCATTGGCTATGGCTACACCTTC. Protein: CASSPGGIGYGYTF.

CDR3 sequence reads: CASSKGAMWGPNTEAFF. Written as DNA, the CDR3 is TGTGCCAGTAGTAAGGGGGCGATGTGGGGGCCGAACACTGAAGCTTTCTTT. This rearrangement joins TRBV19 to TRBJ1-1; 7 nucleotides line up with TRBD1. Germline CDR1 LNHDA, CDR2 SQIVND (reference sequence). The CDR3 runs to 17 residues. V was pared by 4 bases and J by 1 base, with 12 bases of the junction left unmatched.

With regard to this clone: This same CDR3 is encoded by further DNA sequences in the sample. The gene calls are TRBV11-2 and TRBJ2-7, with D perhaps assigned TRBD1 or TRBD2 (5 bases each). Germline assignment: CDR1 SGHAT and CDR2 FQNNGV. Trimming stripped 1 base from V and 4 bases from J, with 11 bases between. The CDR3 extends over 14 amino acids. DNA for the CDR3: TGTGCCAGCAGCTTAGCTCAGGGACCGTACGAGCAGTACTTC. As protein: CASSLAQGPYEQYF.

The V gene is TRBV11-2, the J gene TRBJ2-5; D could derive from TRBD1 or TRBD2 (5 bases each). The CDR3 is 15 residues long. Per the germline V gene, CDR1 is SGHAT and CDR2 is FQNNGV. With 1 base removed from V and 9 bases from J, the gap between germline ends came to 18 bases. The CDR3 DNA follows: TGTGCCAGCAGCTTAGGAGGGACCCGAAGGGCGGCCCAGTACTTC. It codes for CASSLGGTRRAAQYF.

The V call is TRBV7-9, the J call TRBJ1-1; TRBD1 is a possible D gene (5 bases). There are 12 residues in the CDR3. V lost 4 bases, J lost 5 bases, and 8 bases lay in between. From germline, CDR1 is SEHNR and CDR2 FQNEAQ (reference sequence). CDR3 nucleotides: TGTGCCAGCAGCTACACAGGAACTGAAGCTTTCTTT. Protein product: CASSYTGTEAFF.

This clone was picked up one time. V usage is TRBV28 and J usage is TRBJ2-7, with 14 bases identical to TRBD2. The germline V gene encodes CDR1 MDHEN and CDR2 SYDVKM. The CDR3 totals 14 residues. The trim removed 6 bases at V and 6 bases at J, leaving 4 bases unmatched. The CDR3 DNA is TGTGCCAGCAGAAAGGGACTAGCGGGAGTCGAGCAGTACTTC. Amino acid sequence: CASRKGLAGVEQYF. Full variable domain (outside the CDR3, taken from reference TRBV28 and TRBJ2-7): DVKVTQSSRYLVKRTGEKVFLECVQDMDHENMFWYRQDPGLGLRLIYFSYDVKMKEKGDIPEGYSVSREKKERFSLILESASTNQTSMYLCASRKGLAGVEQYFGPGTRLTVT.

The chain employs TRBV28 and TRBJ2-7; tentatively, D is TRBD1 or TRBD2 (5 bases each). Germline CDR1 is MDHEN and CDR2 is SYDVKM. The V and J ends lost 7 bases and 4 bases respectively, with 14 bases between them. There are 13 residues in the CDR3. CDR3 DNA sequence: TGTGCCAGCATTGGGGCAGGGAGATACGAGCAGTACTTC. This encodes CASIGAGRYEQYF.

CDR3 in amino acids: CASSYLRQGSGNTIYF. The CDR3 nucleotides read TGTGCCAGCAGTTACTTGAGGCAGGGGAGTGGAAACACCATATATTTT. The chain is built from TRBV6-5 and TRBJ1-3; the D gene is possibly TRBD1 (6 bases). Trimming removed 1 base at V and 3 bases at J, with 13 bases between. Germline V gene data show CDR1 as MNHEY and CDR2 as SVGAGI. The CDR3 sequence is 16 residues long.

The genes are TRBV6-1 and TRBJ1-3, with 10 bases identical to TRBD1. CDR1 and CDR2 (germline): MNHNS, SASEGT. V shed 4 bases, J shed 2 bases, and the junction held 5 bases outside the gene matches. The length of the CDR3 is 16 residues. The CDR3 reads CASSGRQGAPGNTIYF. The CDR3 DNA sequence: TGTGCCAGCAGTGGGAGACAGGGGGCCCCTGGAAACACCATATATTTT.